This is a list of T cell receptor beta chains from one sample in a study of T cells after yellow fever vaccination. Each CDR3 protein gets one entry after TCRdb re-called the 5' RACE reads with MiXCR. The sample yields under 550,000 distinct CDR3 sequences, 21% seen once. The sample consisted of PBMCs, taken roughly 20 days after the first yellow fever vaccination. These receptors all stem from a man between 18 and 35 years old who received the YFV17D yellow fever vaccine. The CDR3 runs from the conserved cysteine through the conserved F or W. Fields, in order: CDR3 length, D gene, V gene, J gene, clone size, CDR3 protein, CDR3 DNA. The D gene is left open where the match is weak. Clone size is shown for a subset of rows, as once, few, many or a class of expanded clone.

17	-	TRBV5-1	TRBJ1-6	-	CASSSDSAIRSGSPLHF	TGCGCCAGCAGCTCGGACAGCGCGATAAGATCGGGTTCACCCCTCCACTTT
14	TRBD2	TRBV12-3/TRBV12-4	TRBJ2-5	-	CASSFALAEETQYF	TGTGCCAGCAGTTTCGCCCTAGCGGAAGAGACCCAGTACTTC
16	TRBD2	TRBV7-2	TRBJ2-7	few	CASSLYYGLAGGEQYF	TGTGCCAGCAGCTTATACTATGGACTAGCGGGGGGCGAGCAGTACTTC
15	TRBD2	TRBV7-2	TRBJ2-7	-	CASSLVGGGAGEQYF	TGTGCCAGCAGCTTAGTTGGCGGGGGGGCCGGGGAGCAGTACTTC
14	-	TRBV5-1	TRBJ2-5	-	CASSLFGAEETQYF	TGCGCCAGCAGCTTATTCGGTGCCGAAGAGACCCAGTACTTC
15	TRBD2	TRBV9	TRBJ2-3	-	CASSVQGTSTETQYF	TGTGCCAGCAGCGTACAAGGGACTAGCACAGAGACGCAGTATTTT
13	-	TRBV7-9	TRBJ2-7	-	CASSPPGELEQYF	TGTGCCAGCAGCCCGCCGGGGGAATTAGAGCAGTACTTC
13	TRBD2	TRBV20-1	TRBJ2-5	-	CSAPSAGAETQYF	TGCAGTGCCCCGTCGGCGGGAGCTGAGACCCAGTACTTC
14	TRBD1	TRBV7-2	TRBJ1-3	-	CASRRGQGGDTIYF	TGTGCCAGCAGACGTGGACAGGGCGGCGACACCATATATTTT
15	-	TRBV4-2	TRBJ1-2	few	CASSQALPPRYGYTF	TGTGCCAGCAGCCAAGCCCTCCCCCCCCGGTATGGCTACACCTTC
16	TRBD2	TRBV12-3/TRBV12-4	TRBJ2-1	few	CASSLGLAGGPHEQFF	TGTGCCAGCAGTTTAGGTCTAGCGGGGGGGCCACATGAGCAGTTCTTC
17	TRBD2	TRBV7-6	TRBJ2-1	-	CASSLGTSRSSYNEQFF	TGTGCCAGCAGCCTCGGGACTAGCCGAAGCTCCTACAATGAGCAGTTCTTC
17	TRBD2	TRBV7-6	TRBJ2-1	many	CASSKRASGGEYNEQFF	TGTGCCAGCAGCAAGCGGGCTAGCGGGGGCGAATACAATGAGCAGTTCTTC
13	-	TRBV7-9	TRBJ1-3	-	CASSLDRVDTIYF	TGTGCCAGCAGCTTAGACAGGGTGGACACCATATATTTT
13	-	TRBV5-1	TRBJ2-1	-	CASSITAYNEQFF	TGCGCCAGCAGCATTACAGCCTACAATGAGCAGTTCTTC
15	-	TRBV4-3	TRBJ1-4	-	CASSQDQGLNEKLFF	TGCGCCAGCAGCCAAGATCAGGGCCTAAATGAAAAACTGTTTTTT
14	-	TRBV7-2	TRBJ2-5	many	CASSLSQTQETQYF	TGTGCCAGCAGCTTGTCACAGACGCAAGAGACCCAGTACTTC
15	-	TRBV7-3	TRBJ2-3	-	CASRSARTTTDTQYF	TGTGCCAGCAGATCGGCTCGGACGACCACAGATACGCAGTATTTT
12	TRBD1	TRBV12-3/TRBV12-4	TRBJ2-4	few	CASSGQGDIQYF	TGTGCCAGCAGTGGACAGGGGGACATTCAGTACTTC
15	TRBD1	TRBV12-3/TRBV12-4	TRBJ1-5	few	CASSPDRGLEQPQHF	TGTGCCAGCAGCCCCGACAGGGGGCTTGAACAGCCCCAGCATTTT
18	TRBD1	TRBV4-1	TRBJ1-3	few	CASSLAPGTGSSGNTIYF	TGCGCCAGCAGCCTCGCGCCCGGGACAGGGTCCTCTGGAAACACCATATATTTT
17	-	TRBV4-1	TRBJ2-2	-	CASSQVETQANTGELFF	TGCGCCAGCAGCCAAGTCGAAACACAGGCGAACACCGGGGAGCTGTTTTTT
14	-	TRBV10-3	TRBJ2-3	few	CAISAAKGADTQYF	TGTGCCATCAGTGCTGCGAAGGGCGCAGATACGCAGTATTTT
14	-	TRBV7-9	TRBJ2-1	few	CASSHRGDYNEQFF	TGTGCCAGCAGCCACCGCGGGGACTACAATGAGCAGTTCTTC
14	-	TRBV18	TRBJ2-1	-	CASSPPGAHNEQFF	TGTGCCAGCTCACCACCGGGGGCCCACAATGAGCAGTTCTTC
15	TRBD2	TRBV6-5	TRBJ2-1	few	CASSYHSGGFNEQFF	TGTGCCAGCAGTTACCATAGCGGGGGGTTCAATGAGCAGTTCTTC
15	-	TRBV7-2	TRBJ1-1	once	CASSLVGHTNTEAFF	TGTGCCAGCAGCTTAGTTGGACACACGAACACTGAAGCTTTCTTT
14	TRBD1	TRBV12-3/TRBV12-4	TRBJ2-3	few	CASTSGQGTDTQYF	TGTGCCAGCACCTCCGGACAGGGAACAGATACGCAGTATTTT
15	-	TRBV5-1	TRBJ1-4	-	CASSQGQGIPEKLFF	TGCGCCAGCAGCCAAGGGCAGGGTATTCCTGAAAAACTGTTTTTT
13	-	TRBV5-1	TRBJ2-5	-	CASSLGFTETQYF	TGCGCCAGCAGCTTGGGTTTCACAGAGACCCAGTACTTC
18	TRBD1	TRBV5-1	TRBJ1-2	few	CASSLGVPGQDANYGYTF	TGCGCCAGCAGCTTGGGTGTCCCAGGACAGGATGCTAACTATGGCTACACCTTC
13	-	TRBV20-1	TRBJ1-1	few	CSAYPRVGTEAFF	TGCAGTGCCTACCCTAGGGTTGGCACTGAAGCTTTCTTT
13	-	TRBV29-1	TRBJ2-3	once	CSQEQSPTDTQYF	TGCAGCCAGGAACAGTCCCCCACAGATACGCAGTATTTT
14	TRBD1	TRBV5-1	TRBJ2-1	few	CASSPGGYGDEQFF	TGCGCCAGCAGCCCAGGGGGTTACGGGGATGAGCAGTTCTTC
13	-	TRBV7-9	TRBJ1-5	-	CASSSILNQPQHF	TGTGCCAGCAGCTCAATCCTAAATCAGCCCCAGCATTTT
15	TRBD1	TRBV7-2	TRBJ1-1	-	CASMRRDSLNTEAFF	TGTGCCAGCATGCGCCGGGACAGCCTGAACACTGAAGCTTTCTTT
12	-	TRBV12-3/TRBV12-4	TRBJ2-7	-	CASSFRSNVQYF	TGTGCCAGCAGTTTTAGGAGCAACGTGCAGTACTTC
13	-	TRBV12-3/TRBV12-4	TRBJ1-1	few	CASTDGSWTEAFF	TGTGCCAGCACCGATGGGTCTTGGACTGAAGCTTTCTTT
13	-	TRBV7-2	TRBJ2-3	-	CASSTDLTDTQYF	TGTGCCAGCAGCACCGACCTCACAGATACGCAGTATTTT
15	TRBD1	TRBV5-1	TRBJ2-5	-	CASSFGTGFQETQYF	TGCGCCAGCAGCTTCGGGACAGGGTTCCAAGAGACCCAGTACTTC